The 28 T cell receptor beta chains listed next were all sequenced from one sample in a study of CD8 T cells in Susac syndrome. It was with random hexamers that 0.5 to 1 ug RNA was reverse transcribed. TCRdb called the immunoSEQ multiplex PCR reads again in MiXCR, with one record for every CDR3 protein. The table includes some 110,000 distinct CDR3 sequences, 85% to 95% detected once. The specimen was CD4+ T cells from PBMCs. Receptors were obtained from a human donor with multiple sclerosis.

This clonotype was seen a single time. The rearrangement links TRBV23-1 to TRBJ2-4, with TRBD1 matching 7 bases. TRBV23-1 is placed among ORFs of uncertain function. The V and J ends lost 11 bases and 0 bases, in that order; junction bases with no gene match: 10. The CDR3 contains 15 residues. The CDR3 protein is CAVTGLILAKNIQYF. The CDR3 region has the DNA TGCGCCGTGACAGGGTTGATACTAGCCAAAAACATTCAGTACTTC.

The chain combines TRBV9 with TRBJ2-2, with no clear D. The CDR3 sequence is 13 residues long. Trimming shortened V by 6 bases and J by 10 bases, and 16 bases separated the two germline ends. The germline CDR1 and CDR2 sequences are SGDLS and YYNGEE. This CDR3 is CASTLRGALELFF. CDR3 bases: TGTGCCAGCACCCTTAGAGGAGCCCTGGAGCTGTTTTTT.

This chain uses TRBV6-6 with TRBJ1-6; 8 nucleotides line up with TRBD1. Unmatched junction bases numbered 10, after V lost 4 bases and J lost 8 bases. This CDR3 has 16 residues. From germline, CDR1 is MNHNY and CDR2 SVGAGI (reference sequence). The CDR3 sequence: CASSSRQGTPYSPLHF. CDR3 nucleotide sequence: TGTGCCAGCAGTTCTAGACAGGGGACCCCTTATTCACCCCTCCACTTT.

This chain joins TRBV29-1 and TRBJ1-2; possible D gene TRBD1, 6 bases. The CDR3 runs 14 residues. The germline V gene encodes CDR1 SQVTM and CDR2 ANQGSEA. V was pared by 2 bases and J by 4 bases, with 14 bases between. The CDR3 DNA is TGCAGCGTTGAAAGGCTGCGGGGGCTCTATGGCTACACCTTC. Its translation is CSVERLRGLYGYTF.

This chain links TRBV4-2 with TRBJ2-7, with D unresolved. The CDR3 is made up of 10 amino acids. Per the germline V gene, CDR1 is LGHNA and CDR2 is YNFKEQ. CDR3 residues: CEHPSYEQYF. The CDR3 DNA follows: TGTGAACATCCTTCCTACGAGCAGTACTTC.

This chain links TRBV28 with TRBJ1-2; 7 bases are shared with TRBD1. Germline CDR1 and CDR2: MDHEN and SYDVKM. CDR3 length: 12 amino acids. With V trimmed by 10 bases and J by 8 bases, 10 bases remained unmatched. The CDR3 protein is CAIAEGGKGYTF. Written as DNA, the CDR3 is TGTGCCATCGCAGAAGGGGGCAAGGGCTACACCTTC.

The CDR3 reads CSVGGGRGVGAFF. The CDR3 DNA follows: TGCAGCGTTGGTGGGGGCCGCGGGGTGGGAGCTTTCTTT. V gene TRBV29-1 combines with J gene TRBJ1-1; tentative D call: TRBD1 (6 bases). V lost 4 bases and J lost 10, with 19 bases in between. This CDR3 contains 13 residues. Per germline, CDR1 SQVTM and CDR2 ANQGSEA.

This chain's CDR3 is CASSPRLAQETQYF. CDR3 bases: TGTGCCAGCAGCCCCCGACTAGCACAAGAGACCCAGTACTTC. The chain has TRBV11-2 and TRBJ2-5; 7 nucleotides match TRBD2. The CDR3 is 14 residues long. The trim removed 5 bases at V and 2 bases at J, leaving 5 bases unmatched. Germline values: CDR1 SGHAT, CDR2 FQNNGV.

V is TRBV29-1 and J is TRBJ2-3; no firm D call. The V gene's germline CDR1 is SQVTM and CDR2 ANQGSEA. The CDR3 contains 12 residues. V shed 0 bases and J shed 2 bases, with 3 bases lying between them. DNA of the CDR3: TGCAGCGTTGAAGAGTACACAGATACGCAGTATTTT. This sequence encodes CSVEEYTDTQYF.

The table lists this clonotype with a few counts. This chain joins TRBV29-1 and TRBJ2-7; maybe TRBD1 (5 bases). V was shortened by 6 bases and J by 6 bases, with 9 bases between the two germline ends. CDR1 and CDR2 (germline): SQVTM, ANQGSEA. The CDR3 sequence is 10 residues long. CDR3 amino acids: CSVRVREQYF. CDR3 in DNA: TGCAGCGTCAGGGTGCGCGAGCAGTACTTC.

This chain links TRBV28 with TRBJ1-2; D unresolved. V was clipped by 2 bases and J by 7 bases, with 8 bases between them. The CDR3 consists of 12 residues. Germline loops: CDR1 MDHEN, CDR2 SYDVKM. CDR3 sequence (DNA): TGTGCCAGCAGTTTACCCCTTGGTGGCTACACCTTC. Its protein product is CASSLPLGGYTF.

The gene calls are TRBV7-2 and TRBJ2-1; 7 bases fit TRBD1. With V trimmed by 5 bases and J by 0 bases, 7 bases remained unmatched. Germline loops: CDR1 SGHTA, CDR2 FQGNSA. This CDR3 has 16 amino acids. CDR3 region: CASSPRTGPSYNEQFF. CDR3 coding DNA: TGTGCCAGCAGCCCCCGGACAGGTCCCTCCTACAATGAGCAGTTCTTC.

The V call is TRBV7-8, the J call TRBJ2-5; weak D call: TRBD2 (7 bases). Trimming cost V 1 base and J 1 base, with 19 bases left between them. In germline, CDR1 is SGHVS, CDR2 FQNEAQ. The CDR3 totals 18 residues. In DNA, the CDR3 is TGTGCCAGCAGCTTAGGGTTTAGTGGGGGGGCTCTCCAAGAGACCCAGTACTTC. This gives the protein CASSLGFSGGALQETQYF.

This clonotype showed up just once. The chain combines TRBV14 with TRBJ1-2; TRBD1 is a possible D gene (5 bases). The CDR3 is 14 residues long. The germline V gene encodes CDR1 SGHDN and CDR2 FVKESK. Trimming stripped 1 base from V and 7 bases from J, with 13 bases between. DNA of the CDR3: TGTGCCAGCAGCCAAGCCCACGAGACAGCTGGCTACACCTTC. It codes for CASSQAHETAGYTF. Full variable domain (missing parts from reference TRBV14 and TRBJ1-2): EAGVTQFPSHSVIEKGQTVTLRCDPISGHDNLYWYRRVMGKEIKFLLHFVKESKQDESGMPNNRFLAERTGGTYSTLKVQPAELEDSGVYFCASSQAHETAGYTFGSGTRLTVV.

This chain joins TRBV29-1 and TRBJ1-1; the match to TRBD1 covers 7 bases. The V gene end was trimmed by 6 bases and the J gene end by 1 base; junction bases not matched to a gene: 5. Germline CDR1 reads SQVTM; CDR2 reads ANQGSEA. The CDR3 contains 13 residues. This CDR3 reads CSVSQGWNTEAFF. The CDR3 DNA follows: TGCAGCGTCTCACAGGGGTGGAACACTGAAGCTTTCTTT.

V is TRBV7-3 and J is TRBJ1-6; possibly TRBD1 for D (5 bases). Germline-derived CDR1 and CDR2 are SGHTA and FQGTGA. The CDR3 length is 13 residues. V was cut by 5 bases and J by 7 bases, with 9 bases left in between. The CDR3 bases are TGTGCCAGCAGCATTGACAGAAATTCACCCCTCCACTTT. Its protein product is CASSIDRNSPLHF.

The rearrangement links TRBV18 to TRBJ1-2; D uncertain. The germline gives CDR1 KGHSH, CDR2 LQKENI. Trimming removed 3 bases at V and 7 bases at J, with 12 bases between. The length of the CDR3 is 13 residues. The CDR3 DNA reads TGTGCCAGCTCACCTGGTAGTCCGGGTGGCTACACCTTC. Its protein is CASSPGSPGGYTF.

V and J are TRBV5-6 and TRBJ1-1, with TRBD1 matching over 7 bases. This CDR3 contains 15 residues. Germline V gives CDR1 SGHDT, CDR2 YYEEEE. Trimming at V came to 4 bases and at J to 3 bases, leaving 9 bases not matched to a gene. The CDR3 is CASSAYRDSDTEAFF. The CDR3 bases are TGTGCCAGCAGCGCGTACCGGGACAGTGACACTGAAGCTTTCTTT.

J is TRBJ1-2 and V is TRBV30, with D possibly matching TRBD1 (5 bases). CDR1 is GTSNPN and CDR2 is SVGIG in the germline V gene (reference sequence). The CDR3 is 12 residues long. The V gene lost 0 bases and the J gene lost 7 bases, with 9 bases spanning the gap. The CDR3 DNA is TGTGCCTGGAGTGTAGCAGGGAGTGGCTACACCTTC. It encodes CAWSVAGSGYTF. Using reference TRBV30 and TRBJ1-2 for the parts outside the CDR3, the full variable domain is SQTIHQWPATLVQPVGSPLSLECTVEGTSNPNLYWYRQAAGRGLQLLFYSVGIGQISSEVPQNLSASRPQDRQFILSSKKLLLSDSGFYLCAWSVAGSGYTFGSGTRLTVV.

The chain joins TRBV11-2 to TRBJ2-7; TRBD2 agrees at 10 bases. The ends lost 4 bases at V and 6 bases at J; junction bases unmatched: 9. The V gene's germline CDR1 is SGHAT and CDR2 FQNNGV. This CDR3 region has 15 residues. The CDR3: CASSSPERGGFEQYF. CDR3 sequence (DNA): TGTGCCAGCAGCTCTCCCGAGCGGGGGGGCTTCGAGCAGTACTTC.

The rearrangement joins TRBV6-6 to TRBJ1-2, with D hard to call. Germline V gene data show CDR1 as MNHNY and CDR2 as SVGAGI (reference sequence). Trimming took off 0 bases at V and 8 bases at J, with 13 bases between the two ends. The CDR3 totals 14 residues. The CDR3 is CASSYSGSSWGYTF. For the CDR3, the DNA is TGTGCCAGCAGTTACTCAGGTTCCTCCTGGGGCTACACCTTC.

The chain employs TRBV2 and TRBJ1-2; weak D call: TRBD1 (6 bases). The germline V gene encodes CDR1 SNHLY and CDR2 FYNNEI. This CDR3 has 13 residues. Trimming stripped 3 bases from V and 6 bases from J, with 11 bases between. The CDR3 nucleotides are TGTGCCAGCAGTGACGCAGGGGTCCATGGCTACACCTTC. It yields the protein CASSDAGVHGYTF.

This sequence joins TRBV9 and TRBJ1-1, with D tentatively TRBD1 (5 bases). The CDR3 is 17 residues long. CDR1 is SGDLS and CDR2 is YYNGEE in the germline V gene. V was cut by 3 bases and J by 1 base, with 19 bases left in between. The CDR3 sequence: CASSAGARSVSNTEAFF. CDR3 DNA: TGTGCCAGCAGCGCCGGGGCCAGGTCGGTGTCGAACACTGAAGCTTTCTTT.

This sequence joins TRBV14 and TRBJ2-7, with TRBD1 matching over 7 bases. The CDR3 contains 14 residues. V was clipped by 2 bases and J by 2 bases; unmatched bases: 3. CDR1 and CDR2 from the germline V gene are SGHDN and FVKESK. CDR3 residues: CASSQFTGAYEQYF. As DNA, the CDR3 is TGTGCCAGCAGCCAATTCACAGGGGCCTACGAGCAGTACTTC. The whole variable domain, remainder taken from reference TRBV14 and TRBJ2-7, is EAGVTQFPSHSVIEKGQTVTLRCDPISGHDNLYWYRRVMGKEIKFLLHFVKESKQDESGMPNNRFLAERTGGTYSTLKVQPAELEDSGVYFCASSQFTGAYEQYFGPGTRLTVT.

This clonotype has a handful of counts. The chain links TRBV7-9 to TRBJ2-1, with TRBD2 identical over 9 bases. CDR3 length: 13 amino acids. The V segment lost 3 bases and the J segment 6 bases; nucleotides outside the gene matches: 0. The V gene's germline CDR1 is SEHNR and CDR2 FQNEAQ (reference sequence). The CDR3 loop is CASSLRGGNEQFF. CDR3 bases: TGTGCCAGCAGCTTGCGGGGGGGCAATGAGCAGTTCTTC.

The chain joins TRBV7-2 to TRBJ1-2, with 8 bases identical to TRBD1. The CDR3 covers 14 residues. CDR1 is SGHTA and CDR2 is FQGNSA in the germline V gene. Trimming removed 2 bases from V and 8 bases from J; junction bases left unmatched: 7. The CDR3 protein is CASSLRTGGKGYTF. The CDR3 DNA reads TGTGCCAGCAGCTTACGAACAGGGGGTAAAGGCTACACCTTC.

The gene calls are TRBV7-3 and TRBJ1-1, with D hard to call. Germline V gene lookup returns CDR1 SGHTA and CDR2 FQGTGA. Trimming left V 1 base short and J 1 base short, with 7 bases between. This CDR3 is built from 14 residues. CDR3 bases: TGTGCCAGCAGCTTAAACCACGCGAACACTGAAGCTTTCTTT. Protein: CASSLNHANTEAFF.

The rearrangement joins TRBV19 to TRBJ1-5; 7 bases line up with TRBD1. V trimming: 6 bases; J trimming: 2 bases; junction bases outside the gene matches: 4. CDR1 and CDR2 from the germline V gene are LNHDA and SQIVND (reference sequence). The CDR3 covers 14 residues. The CDR3 here is CASRGTVGNQPQHF. CDR3 DNA sequence: TGTGCCAGTAGAGGGACAGTTGGCAATCAGCCCCAGCATTTT. Supplemented by reference TRBV19 and TRBJ1-5, the full variable domain reads DGGITQSPKYLFRKEGQNVTLSCEQNLNHDAMYWYRQDPGQGLRLIYYSQIVNDFQKGDIAEGYSVSREKKESFPLTVTSAQKNPTAFYLCASRGTVGNQPQHFGDGTRLSIL.